Given below is one T cell receptor beta chain in context. Its matching antigen is unknown. Time point denoted: sample taken at primary tumor resection. Whole RNA from tumor, nontumor lung or frozen PBMC was sequenced unsorted. Per germline, CDR1 SEHNR and CDR2 FQNEAQ (reference sequence). V was shortened by 6 bases and J by 5 bases, with 7 bases between the two germline ends. The CDR3 runs 11 residues. TCRdb fed the 5' RACE reads into MiXCR, producing one record per CDR3 protein. Of tens of thousands of distinct CDR3 sequences listed, around 10% are singletons. This specimen belongs to a study of spatial heterogeneity in lung cancer. Study-wide background: Among detected sequences, beta-chain ones consistently exceeded alpha-chain ones in number.

Notes on the study in general: Tumor TCRs that were ubiquitous and expanded showed up in blood more at resection than follow-up.

V is TRBV7-9 and J is TRBJ1-1; tentative D call: TRBD1 (6 bases). The specimen comprised PBMCs, sampled at surgery. This TCR was sampled from a male donor with early-stage non-small cell lung cancer. CDR3 bases: TGTGCCAGCAGGACAGGTACTGAAGCTTTCTTT. It yields the protein CASRTGTEAFF.